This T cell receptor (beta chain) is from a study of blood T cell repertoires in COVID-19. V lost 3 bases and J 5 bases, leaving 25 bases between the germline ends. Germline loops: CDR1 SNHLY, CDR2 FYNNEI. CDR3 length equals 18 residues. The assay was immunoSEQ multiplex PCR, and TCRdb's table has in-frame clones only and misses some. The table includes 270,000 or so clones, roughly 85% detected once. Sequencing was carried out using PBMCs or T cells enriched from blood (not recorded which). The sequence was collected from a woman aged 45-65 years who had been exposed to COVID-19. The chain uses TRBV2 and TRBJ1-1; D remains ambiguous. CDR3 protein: CASSEKSPWREESTEAFF. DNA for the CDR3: TGTGCCAGCAGTGAGAAATCCCCTTGGCGGGAGGAAAGTACTGAAGCTTTCTTT. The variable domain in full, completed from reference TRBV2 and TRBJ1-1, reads EPEVTQTPSHQVTQMGQEVILRCVPISNHLYFYWYRQILGQKVEFLVSFYNNEISEKSEIFDDQFSVERPDGSNFTLKIRSTKLEDSAMYFCASSEKSPWREESTEAFFGQGTRLTVV.